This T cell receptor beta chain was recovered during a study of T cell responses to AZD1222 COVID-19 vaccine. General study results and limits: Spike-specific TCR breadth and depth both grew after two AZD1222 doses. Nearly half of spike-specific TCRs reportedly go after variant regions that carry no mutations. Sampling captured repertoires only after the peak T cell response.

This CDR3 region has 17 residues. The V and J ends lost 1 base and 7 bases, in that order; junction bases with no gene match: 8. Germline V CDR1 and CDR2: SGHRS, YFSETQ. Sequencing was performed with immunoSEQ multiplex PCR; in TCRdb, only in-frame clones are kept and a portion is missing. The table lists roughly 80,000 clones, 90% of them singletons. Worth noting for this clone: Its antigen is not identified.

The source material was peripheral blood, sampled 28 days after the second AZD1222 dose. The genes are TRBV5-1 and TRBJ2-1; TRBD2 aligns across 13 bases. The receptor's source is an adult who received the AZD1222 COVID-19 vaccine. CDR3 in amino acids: CASSLFTSGGARNEQFF. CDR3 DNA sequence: TGCGCCAGCAGCTTGTTCACTAGCGGGGGGGCCAGAAATGAGCAGTTCTTC.